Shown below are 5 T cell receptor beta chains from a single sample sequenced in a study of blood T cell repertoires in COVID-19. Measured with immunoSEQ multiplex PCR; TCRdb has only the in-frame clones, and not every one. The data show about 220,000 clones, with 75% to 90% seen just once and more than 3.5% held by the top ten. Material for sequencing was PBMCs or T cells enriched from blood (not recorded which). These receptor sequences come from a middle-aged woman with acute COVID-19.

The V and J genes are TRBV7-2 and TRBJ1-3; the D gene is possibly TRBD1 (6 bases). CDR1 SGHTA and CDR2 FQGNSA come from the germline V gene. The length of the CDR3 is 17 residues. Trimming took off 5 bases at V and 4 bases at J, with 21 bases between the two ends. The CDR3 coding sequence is TGTGCCAGCAGCGAGGACAGAGTCCTCTCGTTGGGAAACACCATATATTTT. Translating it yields CASSEDRVLSLGNTIYF.

In DNA, the CDR3 is TGTGCCAGCAGCCCGACCGGGACAGGCCTTTTATCTGGGGCCAACGTCCTGACTTTC. This codes for CASSPTGTGLLSGANVLTF. The chain combines TRBV5-6 with TRBJ2-6; TRBD1 matches at 8 bases. This CDR3 has 19 residues. Germline V gene sequence: CDR1 SGHDT, CDR2 YYEEEE. The trim removed 4 bases at V and 1 base at J, leaving 13 bases unmatched.

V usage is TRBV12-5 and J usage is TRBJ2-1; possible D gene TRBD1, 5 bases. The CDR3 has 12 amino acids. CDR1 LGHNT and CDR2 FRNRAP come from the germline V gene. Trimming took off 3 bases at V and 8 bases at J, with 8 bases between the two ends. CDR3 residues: CASGFIRDEQFF. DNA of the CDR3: TGTGCTAGTGGTTTCATCAGGGATGAGCAGTTCTTC.

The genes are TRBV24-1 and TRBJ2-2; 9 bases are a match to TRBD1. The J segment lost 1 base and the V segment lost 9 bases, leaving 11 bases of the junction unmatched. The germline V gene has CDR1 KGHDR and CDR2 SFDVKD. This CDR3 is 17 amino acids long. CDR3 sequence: CATEDLTGGKNTGELFF. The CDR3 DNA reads TGTGCCACCGAAGACTTAACAGGGGGCAAGAACACCGGGGAGCTGTTTTTT.

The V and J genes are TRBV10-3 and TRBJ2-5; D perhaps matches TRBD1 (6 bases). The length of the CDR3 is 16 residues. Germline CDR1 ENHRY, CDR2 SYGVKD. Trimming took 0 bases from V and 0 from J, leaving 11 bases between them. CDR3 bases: TGTGCCATCAGTGAGTCGGGGACACCGTACCAAGAGACCCAGTACTTC. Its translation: CAISESGTPYQETQYF.